These T cell receptor beta chains were read from a single sample in a study of blood T cell repertoires in COVID-19. Some clones are missing from TCRdb's copy, which holds only in-frame ones; the method was immunoSEQ multiplex PCR. The sample yields about 180,000 clones, about nine tenths seen once. Sequencing input: peripheral blood. Receptor source: a young woman with acute or convalescent COVID-19. CDR3s include the opening cysteine and the closing phenylalanine or tryptophan. Fields, in order: V gene, J gene, CDR3 protein.

TRBV24-1	TRBJ1-5	CATSAGPAAQHF
TRBV24-1	TRBJ2-5	CATSDGGRAQETQYF
TRBV7-2	TRBJ2-1	CASSSDGAGGGEQFF
TRBV24-1	TRBJ2-2	CATSDLNSGELFF
TRBV6-2/TRBV6-3	TRBJ2-7	CASSPGTSWYEQYF
TRBV4-2	TRBJ2-3	CASSGRAFSTDTQYF
TRBV27	TRBJ1-3	CASSPSQLHTIYF
TRBV5-8	TRBJ2-2	CASSSTNTGELFF
TRBV6-5	TRBJ2-2	CASTKRVDATGELFF
TRBV3-1/TRBV3-2	TRBJ2-5	CASSQGGGTQYF
TRBV2	TRBJ2-5	CASGSWGQETQYF
TRBV5-1	TRBJ1-3	CASSFDGSGNTIYF
TRBV7-8	TRBJ1-1	CASSLLLGPNTEAFF
TRBV7-9	TRBJ1-3	CASSPASGQAYSGNTIYF
TRBV9	TRBJ2-3	CASSVGSRDTQYF
TRBV18	TRBJ2-3	CASSPRDRMDTQYF
TRBV25-1	TRBJ1-4	CASSEWDRGGEKLFF
TRBV7-9	TRBJ1-5	CASSLGDPTGPQPQHF
TRBV2	TRBJ2-6	CASSELGHISFGANVLTF
TRBV6-5	TRBJ2-2	CASHEDITGELFF
TRBV5-1	TRBJ1-5	CASSQGQLGQPQHF
TRBV28	TRBJ2-7	CASGANYEQYF
TRBV9	TRBJ1-3	CASPRLTGNTIYF
TRBV30	TRBJ2-1	CACVWAIRNEQFF
TRBV13	TRBJ1-1	CASSLGLRGTGLNTEAFF
TRBV6-6	TRBJ1-3	CASSYSGGGNTIYF
TRBV24-1	TRBJ2-5	CATEPSAGTDETQYF
TRBV20-1	TRBJ2-1	CSASAWRASVYNEQFF